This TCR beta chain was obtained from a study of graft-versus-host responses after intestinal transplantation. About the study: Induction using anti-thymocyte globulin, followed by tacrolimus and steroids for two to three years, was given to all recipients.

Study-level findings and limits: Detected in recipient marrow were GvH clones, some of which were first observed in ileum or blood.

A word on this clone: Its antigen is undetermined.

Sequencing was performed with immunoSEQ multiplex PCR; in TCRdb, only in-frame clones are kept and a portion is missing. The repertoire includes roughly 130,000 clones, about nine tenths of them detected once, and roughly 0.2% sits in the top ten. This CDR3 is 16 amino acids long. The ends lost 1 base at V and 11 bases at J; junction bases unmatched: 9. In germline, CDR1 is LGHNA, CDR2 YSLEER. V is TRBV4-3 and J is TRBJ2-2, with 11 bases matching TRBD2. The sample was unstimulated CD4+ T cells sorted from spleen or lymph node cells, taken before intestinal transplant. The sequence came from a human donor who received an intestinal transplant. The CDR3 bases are TGCGCCAGCAGCCAAGTCGTCACTAGCGGGAGTCGAGAGCTGTTTTTT. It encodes CASSQVVTSGSRELFF.